This T cell receptor (beta chain) is from a study of T-cell reconstitution after alpha-beta-depleted transplantation in children. General study results and limits: By about two months after transplant, alpha-beta T cells reportedly arose from several hundred graft clones that had expanded. For some patients, TCRbeta diversity was high at day 60 because of recipient T cells and thymic progenitors that survived. Newly produced T cells mostly provided counts and TCRbeta diversity after one year, as hyperexpanded clones declined.

About this clonotype: The antigen remains undetermined.

Germline-derived CDR1 and CDR2 are DFQATT and SNEGSKA (reference sequence). The CDR3 sequence is 13 residues long. With 2 bases clipped from V and 3 bases from J, the junction kept 1 base outside the gene matches. Preparation of the TCRbeta library was carried out with unique molecular identifiers. TCRdb ran MiXCR on the PCR reads and lists one entry per CDR3 protein. The data contain 450,000 to 700,000 distinct CDR3 sequences, 27% of them singletons. The V gene is TRBV20-1, the J gene TRBJ1-3; TRBD1 agrees at 7 bases. The sequence was collected from a boy younger than two with Wiskott-Aldrich syndrome, due to receive a stem cell transplant. Specimen: PBMCs, collected before TCRalphabeta/CD19-depleted stem cell transplant. The DNA for the CDR3 is TGCAGTGCTAGAAGGGGGCTTGGAAACACCATATATTTT. Translating it yields CSARRGLGNTIYF.